The 27 T cell receptor beta chains listed next were all sequenced from one sample in a study of brain T cells in children with intractable seizures. Assay: immunoSEQ multiplex PCR; the TCRdb copy retains only in-frame clones and omits some. The sample has around 70,000 clones, under 95% seen once. The sample consisted of peripheral blood, taken at surgery. The receptors originated from a boy under three years old with tuberous sclerosis and intractable seizures.

J is TRBJ2-7 and V is TRBV6-5; D unresolved. CDR3 length equals 13 residues. Trimming removed 0 bases at V and 5 bases at J, with 8 bases between. Germline V gene lookup returns CDR1 MNHEY and CDR2 SVGAGI. CDR3 nucleotides: TGTGCCAGCAGTTACTCGGCCGGGCACGAGCAGTACTTC. Translated, it gives CASSYSAGHEQYF.

This sequence joins TRBV6-5 and TRBJ1-2; D gene uncertain. Germline assignment: CDR1 MNHEY and CDR2 SVGAGI. The CDR3 runs to 12 residues. V dropped 6 bases and J dropped 7 bases, with 12 bases sitting between them. In DNA form, the CDR3 reads TGTGCCAGCAGAACCACGGAGGGTGGCTACACCTTC. It yields the protein CASRTTEGGYTF.

The chain combines TRBV30 with TRBJ2-7; D is perhaps TRBD2 (6 bases). V was cut by 7 bases and J by 4 bases, with 11 bases left in between. Germline V lookup: CDR1 GTSNPN, CDR2 SVGIG (reference sequence). The CDR3 extends over 11 amino acids. The CDR3 DNA is TGTGCCTTAGCGGAGCCGTACGAGCAGTACTTC. This translates into CALAEPYEQYF.

V gene TRBV19 combines with J gene TRBJ1-5, with TRBD1 matching over 8 bases. The CDR3 contains 16 residues. The germline V gene encodes CDR1 LNHDA and CDR2 SQIVND (reference sequence). The ends lost 2 bases at V and 7 bases at J; junction bases unmatched: 10. CDR3 nucleotide sequence: TGTGCCAGTAGTATACTTTGGTCCAGGGACAGGCAGCCCCAGCATTTT. It yields the protein CASSILWSRDRQPQHF.

The V gene is TRBV5-1, the J gene TRBJ2-3; D may be TRBD2 (5 bases). The length of the CDR3 is 13 residues. Germline V lookup: CDR1 SGHRS, CDR2 YFSETQ. The ends were cut back, 2 bases at V and 6 bases at J, with 10 bases in the middle. The CDR3 DNA sequence: TGCGCCAGCAGCTTAGGGAGAACGGATACGCAGTATTTT. Translated: CASSLGRTDTQYF.

This chain joins TRBV27 and TRBJ2-7, with TRBD1 as a possible D gene (5 bases). Trimming stripped 4 bases from V and 2 bases from J, with 12 bases between. Per germline, CDR1 MNHEY and CDR2 SMNVEV (reference sequence). The CDR3 has 14 amino acids. CDR3: CASSSGFGPYEQYF. CDR3 nucleotide sequence: TGTGCCAGCAGTTCAGGGTTTGGGCCCTACGAGCAGTACTTC.

This clone was counted a single time. One junction end does not reproduce the germline sequence, and a read error may be involved. The J gene is TRBJ2-7, the V gene TRBV19; D is possibly TRBD1 (5 bases). CDR3 length equals 17 residues. Germline CDR1 and CDR2: LNHDA and SQIVND (reference sequence). CDR3 in amino acids: CACSVDLRAGNPYEQYF. In DNA, the CDR3 is TGTGCCTGTAGTGTGGATCTCAGGGCAGGGAATCCCTACGAGCAGTACTTC.

V is TRBV6-5 and J is TRBJ2-5; D not certain. V shed 0 bases and J shed 1 base, with 6 bases lying between them. From germline, CDR1 is MNHEY and CDR2 SVGAGI. The CDR3 has 14 amino acids. The CDR3 nucleotides are TGTGCCAGCAGTTACTCGTTACTCCAAGAGACCCAGTACTTC. This sequence encodes CASSYSLLQETQYF.

The chain employs TRBV6-5 and TRBJ2-7; 8 bases are shared with TRBD2. CDR1 and CDR2 from the germline V gene are MNHEY and SVGAGI. This CDR3 contains 15 residues. V shed 10 bases, J shed 1 base, and the junction held 12 bases outside the gene matches. The DNA for the CDR3 is TGTGCCACCAGGACTAGCTCTTCGAAGTCCTACGAGCAGTACTTC. Its protein product is CATRTSSSKSYEQYF.

The genes are TRBV5-1 and TRBJ1-2; D not resolved. The CDR3 spans 15 residues. V was shortened by 3 bases and J by 4 bases, with 16 bases between the two germline ends. Germline loops: CDR1 SGHRS, CDR2 YFSETQ. This CDR3 reads CASSSGELSTYGYTF. The DNA of the CDR3 is TGCGCCAGCAGCTCTGGGGAACTTTCAACCTATGGCTACACCTTC.

This clone was seen once. This rearrangement joins TRBV5-1 to TRBJ1-3, with TRBD1 as a possible D gene (6 bases). The CDR3 extends over 15 amino acids. Germline V gene sequence: CDR1 SGHRS, CDR2 YFSETQ. The ends were cut back, 4 bases at V and 0 bases at J, with 11 bases in the middle. The CDR3 sequence: CASSAGGASGNTIYF. DNA for the CDR3: TGCGCCAGCAGCGCCGGGGGCGCCTCTGGAAACACCATATATTTT.

The rearrangement uses TRBV10-1 and TRBJ2-7, with D maybe TRBD1 (5 bases). This CDR3 is built from 12 residues. V dropped 6 bases and J dropped 5 bases, with 11 bases sitting between them. CDR1 and CDR2 from the germline V gene are WNHNN and SYGVQD (reference sequence). DNA of the CDR3: TGCGCCAGCAGCGAGAAAGGGGACGAGCAGTACTTC. This codes for CASSEKGDEQYF.

V usage is TRBV6-5 and J usage is TRBJ1-6, with a weak D call TRBD1 (5 bases). This CDR3 has 13 residues. Per germline, CDR1 MNHEY and CDR2 SVGAGI. V gave up 7 bases and J gave up 7 bases, with 11 bases separating them. The CDR3 spells CASILRGNSPLHF. The CDR3 DNA reads as TGTGCCAGCATCTTACGGGGCAATTCACCCCTCCACTTT.

This clone was detected once. The rearrangement uses TRBV2 and TRBJ2-2, with 9 bases matching TRBD1. Per the germline V gene, CDR1 is SNHLY and CDR2 is FYNNEI. CDR3 length: 16 residues. V dropped 8 bases and J dropped 6; count of bases not matched to a gene: 13. The CDR3 region is CASQTGGQLGAGELFF. The CDR3 bases are TGTGCCAGCCAGACAGGGGGACAGCTCGGGGCCGGGGAGCTGTTTTTT.

The CDR3 sequence is CASSDPGQGNTGELFF. The CDR3 region has the DNA TGTGCCAGCAGTGATCCGGGACAGGGGAACACCGGGGAGCTGTTTTTT. The rearrangement uses TRBV6-1 and TRBJ2-2, with 9 bases aligning to TRBD1. Germline assignment: CDR1 MNHNS and CDR2 SASEGT. V lost 3 bases and J lost 1; bases outside the gene matches: 3. CDR3 length equals 16 residues.

J is TRBJ1-1 and V is TRBV4-1, with D possibly being TRBD1 (6 bases). Trimming shortened V by 4 bases and J by 4 bases, and 10 bases separated the two germline ends. CDR3 length: 13 residues. In germline, CDR1 is MGHRA, CDR2 YSYEKL. DNA of the CDR3: TGCGCCAGCAGCCTACAGGGACTCACTGAAGCTTTCTTT. It specifies CASSLQGLTEAFF.

The chain couples TRBV6-5 to TRBJ1-6; TRBD1 matches at 8 bases. Germline CDR1 is MNHEY and CDR2 is SVGAGI. The CDR3 runs to 15 residues. With V trimmed by 2 bases and J by 8 bases, 5 bases remained unmatched. The CDR3 sequence is CASSYDRGGDSPLHF. CDR3 bases: TGTGCCAGCAGTTACGACAGGGGAGGCGATTCACCCCTCCACTTT.

V and J are TRBV7-9 and TRBJ2-1; no clear D gene. In germline, CDR1 is SEHNR, CDR2 FQNEAQ (reference sequence). The CDR3 runs 13 residues. V shed 2 bases and J shed 10 bases, with 12 bases lying between them. The CDR3 DNA sequence: TGTGCCAGCAGCTTACGACCTACGGTAGAGCAGTTCTTC. Its protein is CASSLRPTVEQFF.

This rearrangement joins TRBV5-8 to TRBJ2-7, with 7 bases identical to TRBD1. The CDR3 runs to 15 residues. The J segment lost 2 bases and the V segment lost 5 bases, leaving 10 bases of the junction unmatched. CDR1 and CDR2 from the germline V gene are SGHTS and YDEGEE. The CDR3 reads CASREYRGPPYEQYF. CDR3 in DNA: TGTGCCAGCAGGGAGTACAGGGGACCCCCCTACGAGCAGTACTTC.

V gene TRBV10-1 combines with J gene TRBJ2-1; a weak D match, TRBD2 (5 bases). Germline loops: CDR1 WNHNN, CDR2 SYGVQD (reference sequence). The CDR3 totals 14 residues. V lost 3 bases, J lost 6 bases, and 12 bases lay in between. DNA of the CDR3: TGCGCCAGCAGTGACGGGCTAGCTAGCAATGAGCAGTTCTTC. Translating gives CASSDGLASNEQFF.

The genes are TRBV10-1 and TRBJ2-4, with 9 bases that match TRBD1. CDR3 length: 16 amino acids. The V gene's germline CDR1 is WNHNN and CDR2 SYGVQD (reference sequence). Trimming cost V 5 bases and J 7 bases; bases outside gene matches: 12. Here the CDR3 DNA reads TGCGCCAGCAGTCCTGTAACGGGACAGGGTTTTAACATTCAGTACTTC. Amino acid sequence: CASSPVTGQGFNIQYF.

The chain links TRBV30 to TRBJ1-2; D unclear. With 6 bases removed from V and 1 base from J, the gap between germline ends came to 12 bases. This CDR3 comprises 13 residues. The germline V gene encodes CDR1 GTSNPN and CDR2 SVGIG (reference sequence). The CDR3 DNA follows: TGTGCCTGCCCGGTGGGCTTTAACTATGGCTACACCTTC. Protein sequence: CACPVGFNYGYTF. Looking up the rest from reference TRBV30 and TRBJ1-2 gives the full variable domain: SQTIHQWPATLVQPVGSPLSLECTVEGTSNPNLYWYRQAAGRGLQLLFYSVGIGQISSEVPQNLSASRPQDRQFILSSKKLLLSDSGFYLCACPVGFNYGYTFGSGTRLTVV.

The rearrangement uses TRBV19 and TRBJ1-5; D is perhaps TRBD1 (5 bases). There are 14 residues in the CDR3. V dropped 7 bases and J dropped 6 bases, with 16 bases sitting between them. In germline, CDR1 is LNHDA, CDR2 SQIVND (reference sequence). CDR3 sequence reads: CASTSGGDRQPQHF. The CDR3 DNA is TGTGCCAGTACCTCCGGGGGGGATCGTCAGCCCCAGCATTTT.

This chain joins TRBV3-1 (or the pseudogene TRBV3-2) and TRBJ1-4; D remains ambiguous. With 1 base removed from V and 8 bases from J, the gap between germline ends came to 14 bases. This CDR3 contains 15 residues. CDR1 LGHDT and CDR2 YNNKEL come from the germline V gene (reference sequence). CDR3: CASSQVAGSEEKLFF. CDR3 coding DNA: TGTGCCAGCAGCCAAGTCGCGGGATCAGAGGAAAAACTGTTTTTT.

This rearrangement joins TRBV5-1 to TRBJ2-3; D is perhaps TRBD2 (5 bases). V lost 4 bases, J lost 5 bases, and 17 bases lay in between. The CDR3 has 15 amino acids. Germline CDR1 and CDR2: SGHRS and YFSETQ. In DNA form, the CDR3 reads TGCGCCAGCAGCGTTCCGGTTAGCGTTCAAGATACGCAGTATTTT. Its translation is CASSVPVSVQDTQYF.

This clone has only one observation. This chain links TRBV11-2 with TRBJ2-7; D perhaps matches TRBD2 (6 bases). This CDR3 is built from 17 residues. The V end was cut by 1 base, the J end by 3 bases, with 19 bases between. From germline, CDR1 is SGHAT and CDR2 FQNNGV. The CDR3 region is CASSLGPSGSGGYEQYF. CDR3 in DNA: TGTGCCAGCAGCTTAGGCCCCAGTGGTAGCGGAGGCTACGAGCAGTACTTC.

This CDR3 reads CASSDSHRASGANVLTF. The DNA for the CDR3 is TGCGCCAGCAGCGATAGCCATAGGGCTTCTGGGGCCAACGTCCTGACTTTC. The chain links TRBV5-1 to TRBJ2-6, with unresolved D. From germline, CDR1 is SGHRS and CDR2 YFSETQ. The CDR3 is 17 residues long. The germline V and J ends were trimmed by 4 bases and 1 base, with 15 bases remaining between them.